A selection of T cell receptor beta chains follows, all from one sample in a study of T cell responses to AZD1222 COVID-19 vaccine. Assay: immunoSEQ multiplex PCR; the TCRdb copy retains only in-frame clones and omits some. The sample lists roughly 4,700 clones; around 89% were seen once. Specimen: peripheral blood, collected 28 days after the second AZD1222 dose. The source of these receptors is an adult who received the AZD1222 COVID-19 vaccine. Both conserved end residues are part of each CDR3. The D gene is left open where the match is weak. Clone size, where shown, is once, few, many, or a class for clones that have expanded.

D gene	V gene	J gene	clone size	CDR3 DNA	CDR3 protein
NA	TRBV29-1	TRBJ1-2	NA	TGCAGCGTTGACGGGAGGGGAGAGTATGGCTACACCTTC	CSVDGRGEYGYTF
TRBD2	TRBV7-2	TRBJ2-3	NA	TGTGCCAGCAGCTCCCGTACTAGCGGGGGGCTCAGAGATACGCAGTATTTT	CASSSRTSGGLRDTQYF
NA	TRBV6-5	TRBJ2-6	NA	TGTGCCAGCCAGGGGGGTCCTGGGGCCAACGTCCTGACTTTC	CASQGGPGANVLTF
TRBD1	TRBV18	TRBJ2-7	NA	TGTGCCAGCTCAACCGGGACAGGGGTTCGCGAGCAGTACTTC	CASSTGTGVREQYF
NA	TRBV7-9	TRBJ1-4	NA	TGTGCCAGCAGCTTAGGAGGGGGGAATGAAAAACTGTTTTTT	CASSLGGGNEKLFF
TRBD2	TRBV7-2	TRBJ2-1	once	TGTGCCAGCATAATTAGCGGGGGGCTAAACAATGAGCAGTTCTTC	CASIISGGLNNEQFF
NA	TRBV18	TRBJ2-1	NA	TGTGCCAGCTCACCAGGGTCTGAGGGGCAGTTCTTC	CASSPGSEGQFF
NA	TRBV28	TRBJ1-1	NA	TGTGCCAGCAGTTTGTATGGGCAGACAATAATGAACACTGAAGCTTTCTTT	CASSLYGQTIMNTEAFF
TRBD1	TRBV7-2	TRBJ2-7	once	TGTGCCAGCAGCCCCAGGACAGGGCCCTACGAGCAGTACTTC	CASSPRTGPYEQYF
NA	TRBV14	TRBJ1-1	NA	TGTGCCAGCAGCCCTCAAGTAGTTTCTGAAGCTTTCTTT	CASSPQVVSEAFF
NA	TRBV30	TRBJ1-2	NA	TGTGCCTGGAAGCACTCGGGGGCACGGCTGTGGGGCTACACCTTC	CAWKHSGARLWGYTF
NA	TRBV5-1	TRBJ2-1	NA	TGCGCCAGCAGCTTTGGCAGTTACACCTACAATGAGCAGTTCTTC	CASSFGSYTYNEQFF
TRBD1	TRBV7-2	TRBJ2-1	NA	TGTGCCAGCAGCCTACAGGGGTCCAATTACAATGAGCAGTTCTTC	CASSLQGSNYNEQFF
NA	TRBV6-5	TRBJ1-1	NA	TGTGCCAGCAGTTCCAACCGAGGAGCTTTCTTT	CASSSNRGAFF
TRBD1	TRBV19	TRBJ1-1	NA	TGTGCCAGTAGTTCAGGACAGGCTGAAGCTTTCTTT	CASSSGQAEAFF
NA	TRBV5-1	TRBJ2-7	NA	TGCGCCAGCAGCTTGGGGGACATTGTCTCCTACGAGCAGTACTTC	CASSLGDIVSYEQYF
NA	TRBV28	TRBJ2-1	NA	TGTGCCAGCAGTTTTGGCGGGATCGGCGGTGAGCAGTTCTTC	CASSFGGIGGEQFF
NA	TRBV27	TRBJ1-1	once	TGTGCCAGCAGTTTTGAGGGGCTAGGCACTGAAGCTTTCTTT	CASSFEGLGTEAFF
NA	TRBV4-1	TRBJ2-7	NA	TGCGCCAGCAGCAAAGAGGACTTGGCCTACGAGCAGTACTTC	CASSKEDLAYEQYF
NA	TRBV21-1	TRBJ2-7	once	TGTGCCAGCAGCGAACAGGGGGCTGGCTCCTACGAGCAGTACTTC	CASSEQGAGSYEQYF
TRBD1	TRBV12-5	TRBJ2-1	NA	TGTGCTAGTGGGGCCCGGGACAGTTACAATGAGCAGTTCTTC	CASGARDSYNEQFF
NA	TRBV29-1	TRBJ1-2	NA	TGCACCGCCGGGGCGAGCTATGGCTACACCTTC	CTAGASYGYTF
TRBD1	TRBV27	TRBJ1-1	NA	TGTGCCAGCAGTCCTCTAGGGGGCAGGGTAAACCCTGAAGCTTTCTTT	CASSPLGGRVNPEAFF
NA	TRBV18	TRBJ1-4	NA	TGTGCCAGCTCACCCGGGATTAATGAAAAACTGTTTTTT	CASSPGINEKLFF
NA	TRBV7-8	TRBJ2-7	NA	TGTGCCAGCAGCTTAGGAACGGCGGGGGAGCAGTACTTC	CASSLGTAGEQYF
TRBD2	TRBV27	TRBJ2-1	NA	TGTGCCAGCAGTTCAGGGGGGACTAGCGCCTACAATGAGCAGTTCTTC	CASSSGGTSAYNEQFF
NA	TRBV20-1	TRBJ1-2	NA	TGCAGTGCTAGTCGCTTATCTAACTATGGCTACACCTTC	CSASRLSNYGYTF
NA	TRBV5-1	TRBJ1-6	NA	TGCGCCAGCAGCTTGGGACAGCCTAATTCACCCCTCCACTTT	CASSLGQPNSPLHF
NA	TRBV2	TRBJ2-1	NA	TGTGCCAGCAGTGGGGGCGCAACCACCTACAATGAGCAGTTCTTC	CASSGGATTYNEQFF
NA	TRBV9	TRBJ1-1	few	TGTGCCAGCAGCGCCGACGGGGGGAACACTGAAGCTTTCTTT	CASSADGGNTEAFF
NA	TRBV24-1	TRBJ1-5	NA	TGTGCCACCCAGGAGGGCTATAGCAATCAGCCCCAGCATTTT	CATQEGYSNQPQHF
NA	TRBV5-1	TRBJ1-1	NA	TGCGCCAGCAGCTTGGACAGGGTCACGAACACTGAAGCTTTCTTT	CASSLDRVTNTEAFF
TRBD1	TRBV18	TRBJ1-6	few	TGTGCCAGCTCACCGGACAGGGGGAAAAGTTCACCCCTCCACTTT	CASSPDRGKSSPLHF
NA	TRBV7-2	TRBJ1-4	NA	TGTGCCAGCAGCTTAGTGGGTACCGGTGAAAAACTGTTTTTT	CASSLVGTGEKLFF
NA	TRBV6-5	TRBJ1-2	NA	TGTGCCAGCAGCCTATTCAGGACGTCTGGCTACACCTTC	CASSLFRTSGYTF
NA	TRBV5-4	TRBJ1-1	NA	TGTGCCAGCAGCTCGTCGACACACACTGAAGCTTTCTTT	CASSSSTHTEAFF
NA	TRBV9	TRBJ2-1	NA	TGTGCCAGCAGCCTCAGCGGTAGCTCCTACAATGAGCAGTTCTTC	CASSLSGSSYNEQFF